This T cell receptor (beta chain) was sequenced during a study of T cell repertoires in cytomegalovirus infection. Notes on the study in general: Adding up the frequency of public TCR beta families identified people who carried CMV plus the relevant HLA. In two of eight donors, the top clonotype was HLA-C-restricted CMV-specific.

In the case of this clonotype: What it binds is unknown. Because the CDR3 is missing its conserved closing phenylalanine or tryptophan, this is likely a read error.

Each CDR3 protein gets one entry after TCRdb re-called the reads with MiXCR. The table lists 200,000 or so distinct CDR3 sequences, 38% of them singletons. Germline CDR1 reads SGHAT; CDR2 reads FQNNGV. V was clipped by 1 base and J by 3 bases, with 13 bases between them. The CDR3 is 15 amino acids. The chain uses TRBV11-2 and TRBJ2-7; weak D call: TRBD2 (6 bases). The sequence was obtained from a human donor in good health (CMV status not recorded). Some clones in this sample may be carry-over from other donors' samples. Sequences were derived from CD8+ T cells from cultured PBMCs, sampled from culture after CMV antigen stimulation. The CDR3 here is CASSLGPTEGYEQYY. CDR3 coding DNA: TGTGCCAGCAGCTTAGGGCCGACGGAGGGCTACGAGCAGTACTAC.